A selection of T cell receptor beta chains follows, all from one sample in a study of T cell responses to AZD1222 COVID-19 vaccine. Measured with immunoSEQ multiplex PCR; TCRdb has only the in-frame clones, and not every one. The data show about 130,000 clones, with about nine tenths seen just once and about 1.1% held by the top ten. The source material was peripheral blood, sampled 28 days after the second AZD1222 dose. These receptors all stem from an adult who received the AZD1222 COVID-19 vaccine. CDR3s include the opening cysteine and the closing phenylalanine or tryptophan. The D gene is left open where the match is weak. Size tells how often a clone was seen (once, few, many) or the class of an expanded clone, and some rows leave it out.

abundance,j_gene,d_gene,v_gene,len,CDR3aa,CDR3nt
.,TRBJ2-7,.,TRBV7-8,13,CASSRDRYNEQYF,TGTGCCAGCAGCCGGGACCGCTACAACGAGCAGTACTTC
.,TRBJ2-7,.,TRBV5-1,14,CASSPVRDPYEQYF,TGCGCCAGCAGCCCGGTCCGGGACCCCTACGAGCAGTACTTC
.,TRBJ1-5,.,TRBV19,14,CASSIARTNQPQHF,TGTGCCAGTAGTATAGCTCGGACGAATCAGCCCCAGCATTTT
once,TRBJ1-5,.,TRBV2,13,CASNRQVDQPQHF,TGTGCCAGCAATCGACAGGTGGATCAGCCCCAGCATTTT
.,TRBJ1-2,.,TRBV5-1,17,CASSEEPTSITNYGYTF,TGCGCCAGCAGCGAGGAGCCGACCAGTATAACTAACTATGGCTACACCTTC
.,TRBJ2-7,TRBD2,TRBV9,15,CASSVALSGGEEQYF,TGTGCCAGCAGCGTAGCCCTCAGCGGGGGCGAGGAGCAGTACTTC
.,TRBJ2-2,.,TRBV27,15,CASSLNRDGTGELFF,TGTGCCAGCAGTTTAAACAGGGACGGCACCGGGGAGCTGTTTTTT
once,TRBJ2-1,.,TRBV5-6,14,CASSPPPDYNEQFF,TGTGCCAGCAGTCCTCCCCCGGACTACAATGAGCAGTTCTTC
.,TRBJ2-7,TRBD2,TRBV3-1/TRBV3-2,17,CASSLSRSGSWSYEQYF,TGTGCCAGCAGCCTATCAAGGAGCGGGAGTTGGTCCTACGAGCAGTACTTC
.,TRBJ1-2,.,TRBV20-1,11,CSASPNYGYTF,TGCAGTGCTAGTCCCAACTATGGCTACACCTTC
.,TRBJ2-2,.,TRBV6-5,15,CASTPQGANTGELFF,TGTGCCAGCACTCCACAGGGAGCGAACACCGGGGAGCTGTTTTTT
.,TRBJ1-1,.,TRBV6-2/TRBV6-3,17,CASSYSTFGRQNTEAFF,TGTGCCAGCAGTTACTCGACCTTTGGCAGGCAGAACACTGAAGCTTTCTTT
.,TRBJ2-1,TRBD2,TRBV7-8,18,CASSRQGFSGRASNEQFF,TGTGCCAGCAGCCGGCAGGGTTTTAGCGGGAGGGCCAGCAATGAGCAGTTCTTC
.,TRBJ2-6,.,TRBV10-3,16,CAIGGDRDSGANVLTF,TGTGCCATCGGGGGGGACAGAGACTCTGGGGCCAACGTCCTGACTTTC
.,TRBJ1-4,.,TRBV5-6,15,CASSLMAATNEKLFF,TGTGCCAGCAGCTTGATGGCAGCAACTAATGAAAAACTGTTTTTT
.,TRBJ2-5,TRBD2,TRBV7-6,15,CASSPGLAARQTQYF,TGTGCCAGCAGCCCGGGACTAGCGGCCCGTCAGACCCAGTACTTC
.,TRBJ2-3,TRBD2,TRBV7-2,15,CASSLARTSSDTQYF,TGTGCCAGCAGCTTAGCCCGGACTAGCTCGGATACGCAGTATTTT
.,TRBJ2-7,.,TRBV7-9,14,CASRRDTNSYEQYF,TGTGCCAGCAGACGGGACACAAACTCCTACGAGCAGTACTTC
.,TRBJ2-7,TRBD2,TRBV5-8,17,CASSRSELGGYTYEQYF,TGTGCCAGCAGCCGCTCAGAGTTGGGGGGGTATACCTACGAGCAGTACTTC
few,TRBJ2-7,.,TRBV3-1/TRBV3-2,14,CASSQGATPYEQYF,TGTGCCAGCAGCCAAGGCGCGACACCCTACGAGCAGTACTTC
.,TRBJ1-2,.,TRBV14,14,CASSPKGVYRGYTF,TGTGCCAGCAGCCCAAAGGGGGTTTATAGAGGCTACACCTTC
.,TRBJ1-5,.,TRBV20-1,10,CSATAQTQHF,TGCAGTGCTACAGCTCAGACCCAGCATTTT